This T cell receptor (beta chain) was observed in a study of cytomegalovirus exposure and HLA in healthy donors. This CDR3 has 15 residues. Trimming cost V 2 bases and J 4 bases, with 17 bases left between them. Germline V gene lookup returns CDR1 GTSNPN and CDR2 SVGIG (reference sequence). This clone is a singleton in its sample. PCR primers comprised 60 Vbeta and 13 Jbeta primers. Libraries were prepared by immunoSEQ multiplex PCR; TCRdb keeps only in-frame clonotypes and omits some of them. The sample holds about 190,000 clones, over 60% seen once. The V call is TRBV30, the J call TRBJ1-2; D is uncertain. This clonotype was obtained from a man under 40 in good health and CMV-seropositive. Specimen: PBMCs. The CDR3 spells CAWSISGPGSYGYTF. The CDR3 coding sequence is TGTGCCTGGAGTATCTCCGGGCCCGGGAGCTATGGCTACACCTTC.